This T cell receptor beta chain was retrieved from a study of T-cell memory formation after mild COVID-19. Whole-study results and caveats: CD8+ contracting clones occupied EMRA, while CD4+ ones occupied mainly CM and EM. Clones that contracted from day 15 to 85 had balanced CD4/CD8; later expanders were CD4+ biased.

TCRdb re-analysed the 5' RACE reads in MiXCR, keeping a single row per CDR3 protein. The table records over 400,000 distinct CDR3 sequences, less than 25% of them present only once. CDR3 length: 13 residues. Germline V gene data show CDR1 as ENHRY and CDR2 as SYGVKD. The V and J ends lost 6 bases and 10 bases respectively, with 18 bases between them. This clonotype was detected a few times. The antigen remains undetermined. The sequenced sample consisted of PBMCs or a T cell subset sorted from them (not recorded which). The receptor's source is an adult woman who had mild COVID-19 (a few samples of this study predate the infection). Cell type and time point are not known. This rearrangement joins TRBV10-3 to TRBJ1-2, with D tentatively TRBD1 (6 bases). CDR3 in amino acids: CAISSRTEAYYTF. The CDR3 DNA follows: TGTGCCATCAGCTCTCGGACAGAGGCGTACTACACCTTC.